This T cell receptor (beta chain) derives from a study of cytomegalovirus exposure and HLA in healthy donors. The CDR3 runs to 15 residues. The germline CDR1 and CDR2 sequences are LGHNA and YSLEER. Deletions cut 1 base from V and 9 bases from J, with 16 bases between. The primer mix had 60 Vbeta and 13 Jbeta primers. TCRdb's table, derived via immunoSEQ multiplex PCR, lists solely in-frame clones and lacks some. The profile shows about 120,000 clones, 65% to 75% of them singletons. Input material: PBMCs. This TCR was sampled from a woman between 45 and 60 years old in good health and CMV-seropositive. The V gene is TRBV4-3, the J gene TRBJ1-5; D is uncertain. CDR3: CASSQGGTLGGPQHF. The CDR3 DNA sequence: TGCGCCAGCAGCCAAGGGGGTACACTGGGAGGGCCCCAGCATTTT.